This T cell receptor (beta chain) was recovered during a study of early T cells in non-severe SARS-CoV-2 infection. Turning to the study itself: Chains were not paired, and sequencing was done on bulk RNA from unsorted whole blood. Study-wide findings and caveats: Matching against VDJdb likely underestimated virus-specific expansions, favoring anti-spike CD8.

Researchers tagged individual cDNA molecules with unique molecular identifiers. MiXCR, run by TCRdb on the 5' RACE reads, gives a single entry per CDR3 protein. Counted here are fewer than 75,000 distinct CDR3 sequences, roughly 21% occurring once; the ten biggest clones make up 15% to 20%. To note about this clonotype: No antigen is known for it.

The clonotype comes from an adult who was a healthcare worker with PCR-confirmed SARS-CoV-2 infection or an uninfected control (not recorded which). The source was whole blood, collected at baseline.

This chain's CDR3 is CASSLMALGSPYEQYF. DNA of the CDR3: TGTGCCAGCAGTTTAATGGCTTTAGGGTCCCCCTACGAGCAGTACTTC. The chain has TRBV12-3 or TRBV12-4 and TRBJ2-7; D is unresolved. The CDR3 is 16 amino acids. V was pared by 2 bases and J by 2 bases, with 16 bases between.